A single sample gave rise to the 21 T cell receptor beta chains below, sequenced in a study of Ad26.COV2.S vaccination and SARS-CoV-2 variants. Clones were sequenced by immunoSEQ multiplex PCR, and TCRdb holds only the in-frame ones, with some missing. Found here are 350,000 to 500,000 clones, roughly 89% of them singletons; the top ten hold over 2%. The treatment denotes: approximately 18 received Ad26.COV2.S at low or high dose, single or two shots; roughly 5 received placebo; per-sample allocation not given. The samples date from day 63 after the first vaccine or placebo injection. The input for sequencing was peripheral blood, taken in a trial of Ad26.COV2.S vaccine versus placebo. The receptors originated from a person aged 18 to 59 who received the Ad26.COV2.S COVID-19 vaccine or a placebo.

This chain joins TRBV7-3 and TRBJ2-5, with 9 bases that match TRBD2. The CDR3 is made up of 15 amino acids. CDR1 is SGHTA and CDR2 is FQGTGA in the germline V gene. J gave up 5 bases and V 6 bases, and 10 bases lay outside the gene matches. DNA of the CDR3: TGTGCCAGCAGATATAGCGGGGGCCTCCGGGAGACCCAGTACTTC. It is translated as CASRYSGGLRETQYF.

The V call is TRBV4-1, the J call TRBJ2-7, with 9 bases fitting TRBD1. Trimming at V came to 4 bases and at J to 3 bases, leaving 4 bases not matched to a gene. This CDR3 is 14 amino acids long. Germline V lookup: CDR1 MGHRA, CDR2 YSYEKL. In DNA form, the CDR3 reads TGCGCCAGCAGCCGAGGACAGGGGAACTACGAGCAGTACTTC. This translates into CASSRGQGNYEQYF.

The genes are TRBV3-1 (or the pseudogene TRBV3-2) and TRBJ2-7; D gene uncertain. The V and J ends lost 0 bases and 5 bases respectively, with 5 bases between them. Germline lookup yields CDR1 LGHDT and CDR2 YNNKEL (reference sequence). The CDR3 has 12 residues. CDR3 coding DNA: TGTGCCAGCAGCCAAGACACGGACGAGCAGTACTTC. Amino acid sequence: CASSQDTDEQYF.

This CDR3 reads CAISESLAGGPDTQYF. The CDR3 DNA is TGTGCCATCAGTGAAAGTCTAGCGGGGGGCCCAGATACGCAGTATTTT. This chain uses TRBV10-3 with TRBJ2-3, with TRBD2 identical over 11 bases. From germline, CDR1 is ENHRY and CDR2 SYGVKD. V was clipped by 3 bases and J by 4 bases; unmatched bases: 6. This CDR3 has 16 residues.

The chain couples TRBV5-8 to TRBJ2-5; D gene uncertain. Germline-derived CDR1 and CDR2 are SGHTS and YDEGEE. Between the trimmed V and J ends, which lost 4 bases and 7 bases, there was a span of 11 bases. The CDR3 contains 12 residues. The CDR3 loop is CASSLGFVTQYF. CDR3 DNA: TGTGCCAGCAGCCTGGGATTCGTGACCCAGTACTTC.

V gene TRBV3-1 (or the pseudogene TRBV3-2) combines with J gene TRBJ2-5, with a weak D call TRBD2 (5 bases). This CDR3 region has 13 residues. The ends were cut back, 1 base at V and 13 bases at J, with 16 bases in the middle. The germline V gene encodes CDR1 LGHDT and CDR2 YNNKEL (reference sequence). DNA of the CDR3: TGTGCCAGCAGCCAAGGTTCAGCTCGGGGTGGGTACTTC. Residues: CASSQGSARGGYF.

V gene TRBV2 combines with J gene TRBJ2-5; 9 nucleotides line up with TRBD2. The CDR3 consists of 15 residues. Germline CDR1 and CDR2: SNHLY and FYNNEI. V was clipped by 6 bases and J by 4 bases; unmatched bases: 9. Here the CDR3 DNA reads TGTGCCAGCAGCGGGATAGCGGGAGAGCGAGAGACCCAGTACTTC. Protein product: CASSGIAGERETQYF. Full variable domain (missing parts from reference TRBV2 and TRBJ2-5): EPEVTQTPSHQVTQMGQEVILRCVPISNHLYFYWYRQILGQKVEFLVSFYNNEISEKSEIFDDQFSVERPDGSNFTLKIRSTKLEDSAMYFCASSGIAGERETQYFGPGTRLLVL.

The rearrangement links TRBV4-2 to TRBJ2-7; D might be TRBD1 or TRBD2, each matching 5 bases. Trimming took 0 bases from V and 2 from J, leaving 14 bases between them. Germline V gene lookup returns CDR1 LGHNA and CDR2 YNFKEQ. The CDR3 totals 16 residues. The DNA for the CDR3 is TGTGCCAGCAGCCAAGAGAGGGGATGGGGAACCTACGAGCAGTACTTC. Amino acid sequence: CASSQERGWGTYEQYF.

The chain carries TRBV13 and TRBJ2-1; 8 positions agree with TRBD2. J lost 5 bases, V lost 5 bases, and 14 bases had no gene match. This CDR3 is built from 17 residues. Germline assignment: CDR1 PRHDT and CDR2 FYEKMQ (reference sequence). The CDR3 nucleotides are TGTGCCAGCAGCCCCCGGGGGGAGTTAGCGGGGCACAATGAGCAGTTCTTC. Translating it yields CASSPRGELAGHNEQFF.

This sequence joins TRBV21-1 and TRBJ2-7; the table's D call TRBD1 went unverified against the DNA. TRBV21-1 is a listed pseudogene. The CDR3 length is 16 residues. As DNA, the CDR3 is TGTGCCAGCAGCAAAAGACGCAGGGGAATATTCTACGAGCAGTACTTC. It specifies CASSKRRRGIFYEQYF.

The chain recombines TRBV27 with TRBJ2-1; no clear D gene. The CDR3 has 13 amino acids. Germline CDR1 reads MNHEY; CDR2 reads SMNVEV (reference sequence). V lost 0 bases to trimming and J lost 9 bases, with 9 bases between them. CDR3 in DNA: TGTGCCAGCAGTTTATCACTCGCCTTTGAGCAGTTCTTC. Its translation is CASSLSLAFEQFF.

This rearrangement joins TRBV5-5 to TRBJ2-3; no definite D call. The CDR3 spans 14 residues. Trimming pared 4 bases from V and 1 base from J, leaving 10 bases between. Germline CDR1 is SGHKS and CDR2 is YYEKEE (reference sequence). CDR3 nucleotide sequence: TGTGCCAGCAGCCCAGAATGGGGCACAGATACGCAGTATTTT. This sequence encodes CASSPEWGTDTQYF.

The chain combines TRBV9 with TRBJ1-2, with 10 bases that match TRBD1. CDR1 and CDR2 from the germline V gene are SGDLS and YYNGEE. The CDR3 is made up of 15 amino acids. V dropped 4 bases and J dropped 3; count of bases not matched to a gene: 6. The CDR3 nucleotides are TGTGCCAGCAGCTTCGGACAGGGGGAGGACTATGGCTACACCTTC. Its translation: CASSFGQGEDYGYTF.

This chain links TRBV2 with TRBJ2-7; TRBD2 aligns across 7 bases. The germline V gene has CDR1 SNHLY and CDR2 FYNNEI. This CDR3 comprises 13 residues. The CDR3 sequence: CASSTNFRGERDV. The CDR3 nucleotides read TGTGCCAGCAGTACCAATTTTCGGGGGGAGAGGGACGTC.

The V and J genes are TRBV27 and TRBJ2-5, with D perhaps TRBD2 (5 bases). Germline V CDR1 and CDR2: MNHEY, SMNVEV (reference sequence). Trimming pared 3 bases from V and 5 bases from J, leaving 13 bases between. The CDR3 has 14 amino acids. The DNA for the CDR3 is TGTGCCAGCAGTTTTTCCGGTAGCGTGGAGACCCAGTACTTC. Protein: CASSFSGSVETQYF.

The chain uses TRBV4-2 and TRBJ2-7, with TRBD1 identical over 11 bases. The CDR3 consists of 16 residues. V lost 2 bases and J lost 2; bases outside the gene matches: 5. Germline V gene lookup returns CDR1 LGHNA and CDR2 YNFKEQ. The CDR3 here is CASSQTRDRGTYEQYF. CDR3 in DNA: TGTGCCAGCAGCCAAACCCGGGACAGGGGGACCTACGAGCAGTACTTC.

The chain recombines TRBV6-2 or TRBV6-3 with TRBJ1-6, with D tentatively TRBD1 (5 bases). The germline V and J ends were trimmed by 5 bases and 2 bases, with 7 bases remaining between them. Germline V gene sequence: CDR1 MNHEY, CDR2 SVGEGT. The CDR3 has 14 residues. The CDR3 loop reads CASSKTAYNSPLHF. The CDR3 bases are TGTGCCAGCAGTAAGACAGCCTATAATTCACCCCTCCACTTT.

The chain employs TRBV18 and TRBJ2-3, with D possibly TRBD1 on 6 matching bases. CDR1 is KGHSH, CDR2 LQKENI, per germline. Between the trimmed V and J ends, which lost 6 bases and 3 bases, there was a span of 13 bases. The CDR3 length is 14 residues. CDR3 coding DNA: TGTGCCAGCTCCTCCGTCAGGGGAACAGATACGCAGTATTTT. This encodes CASSSVRGTDTQYF.

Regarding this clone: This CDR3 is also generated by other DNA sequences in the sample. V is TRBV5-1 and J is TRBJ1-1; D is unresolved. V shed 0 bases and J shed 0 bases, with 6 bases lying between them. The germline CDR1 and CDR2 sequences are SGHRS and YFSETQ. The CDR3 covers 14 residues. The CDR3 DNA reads TGCGCCAGCAGCTTGGAAGCCATGAACACTGAAGCTTTCTTT. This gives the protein CASSLEAMNTEAFF.

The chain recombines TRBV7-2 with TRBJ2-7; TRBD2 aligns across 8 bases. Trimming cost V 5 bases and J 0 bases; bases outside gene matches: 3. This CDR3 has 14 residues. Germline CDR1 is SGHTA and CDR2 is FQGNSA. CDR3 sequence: CASSRSGTSYEQYF. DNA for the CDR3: TGTGCCAGCAGCCGTAGCGGGACCTCCTACGAGCAGTACTTC.

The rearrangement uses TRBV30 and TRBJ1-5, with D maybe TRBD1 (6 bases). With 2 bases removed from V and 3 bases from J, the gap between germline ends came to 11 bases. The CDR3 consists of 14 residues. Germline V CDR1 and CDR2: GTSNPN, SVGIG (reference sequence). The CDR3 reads CAWSSDSFNQPQHF. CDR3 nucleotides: TGTGCCTGGAGTTCGGACAGTTTCAATCAGCCCCAGCATTTT.